This T cell receptor (beta chain) was captured in a study of cytomegalovirus exposure and HLA in healthy donors. Study in general: Findings of an earlier analysis included some 110 million unique TCR beta sequences from around 180 million T cells.

The PCR made use of 60 Vbeta and 13 Jbeta primers. Method: immunoSEQ multiplex PCR; TCRdb's copy keeps in-frame clones and lacks some. Among tens of thousands of clones listed, more than 75% were seen once. Findings and caveats of the study: Earlier results showed most TCR beta V segments being productive about 90% or about 30% of the time. Analysis was carried out at a later point, and it linked a missense DCLRE1C variant to TCR beta V- and J-gene trimming.

Concerning this clone itself: No antigen is known for it.

This CDR3 has 13 residues. CDR1 and CDR2 (germline): SQVTM, ANQGSEA. V trimming: 6 bases; J trimming: 5 bases; junction bases outside the gene matches: 4. Sequencing was done on a sample of PBMCs. The receptor was isolated from a woman aged 45-59 years in good health and CMV-seropositive. The chain joins TRBV29-1 to TRBJ1-2; 12 bases are a match to TRBD1. In nucleotides, the CDR3 is TGCAGCGTAGGGACAGGGGGCGGGTATGGCTACACCTTC. Translation: CSVGTGGGYGYTF.